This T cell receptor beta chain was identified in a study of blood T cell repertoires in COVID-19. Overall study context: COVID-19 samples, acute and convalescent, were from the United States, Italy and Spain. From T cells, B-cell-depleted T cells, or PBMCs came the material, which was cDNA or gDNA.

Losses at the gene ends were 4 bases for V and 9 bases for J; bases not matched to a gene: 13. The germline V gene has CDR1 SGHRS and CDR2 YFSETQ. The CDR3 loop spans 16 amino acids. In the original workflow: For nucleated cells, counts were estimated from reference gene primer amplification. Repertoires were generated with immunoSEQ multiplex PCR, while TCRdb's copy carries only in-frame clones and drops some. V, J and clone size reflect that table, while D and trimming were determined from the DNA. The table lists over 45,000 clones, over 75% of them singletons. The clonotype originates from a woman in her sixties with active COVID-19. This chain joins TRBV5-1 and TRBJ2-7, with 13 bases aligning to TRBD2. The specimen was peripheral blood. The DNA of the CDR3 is TGCGCCAGCAGCGCCCGACTAGCGGGGGGCTCAGGGTGGCAGTACTTC. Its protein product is CASSARLAGGSGWQYF.